Listed below are T cell receptor beta chains from one sample, sequenced in a study of T cell responses to AZD1222 COVID-19 vaccine. Clones were sequenced by immunoSEQ multiplex PCR, and TCRdb holds only the in-frame ones, with some missing. The sample comprises some 150,000 clones, approximately 92% of which are singletons, and approximately 3.5% rests with the top ten. Sequenced here: peripheral blood, sampled 28 days after the second AZD1222 dose. These receptors were obtained from an adult who received the AZD1222 COVID-19 vaccine. The CDR3 runs from the conserved cysteine through the conserved F or W. A D gene is named only where the DNA matches it firmly.

V gene	D gene	J gene	CDR3 protein
TRBV2	TRBD1	TRBJ2-7	CASNLQGTGSGQYF
TRBV19	.	TRBJ2-3	CASSIGLGEAKDTQYF
TRBV27	.	TRBJ2-2	CASSPKSPGQFTGELFF
TRBV11-2	.	TRBJ2-3	CASSLADRRDTQYF
TRBV7-9	TRBD1	TRBJ1-2	CASSSLEGAYNYGYTF
TRBV7-9	TRBD2	TRBJ2-7	CASSLRGAYEQYF
TRBV27	TRBD2	TRBJ2-3	CASSSGTSGQRSTQYF
TRBV5-8	TRBD2	TRBJ2-1	CASSSFWSGSSYNEQFF
TRBV18	.	TRBJ1-3	CASSPPHNTIYF
TRBV10-3	.	TRBJ2-7	CAISESPAGAGEQYF
TRBV29-1	TRBD1	TRBJ2-3	CSADQGAMTDTQYF
TRBV11-3	TRBD2	TRBJ2-7	CASSLDPWTSGPRSEQYF
TRBV6-2/TRBV6-3	TRBD2	TRBJ2-1	CASSRLANSYNEQFF
TRBV28	.	TRBJ1-4	CASNFMGLELFF
TRBV11-3	TRBD2	TRBJ2-1	CASSLLFSGRYNEQFF
TRBV27	TRBD1	TRBJ1-5	CASSWTGDQPQHF
TRBV27	.	TRBJ1-3	CASSLRSSGNTIYF
TRBV16	.	TRBJ2-1	CASSQSLLEGNEQFF
TRBV3-1/TRBV3-2	TRBD2	TRBJ2-5	CASARGRETQYF
TRBV4-2	.	TRBJ2-5	CASSQETGARGETQYF
TRBV19	.	TRBJ1-1	CASSIGSGQSNTEAFF
TRBV6-5	TRBD1	TRBJ1-6	CASSYSDRDSPLHF
TRBV29-1	.	TRBJ2-3	CSVEGDRHSTDTQYF
TRBV27	.	TRBJ2-7	CASSLLAGSYEQYF
TRBV3-1/TRBV3-2	TRBD1	TRBJ1-2	CASSQMGQSNGYTF
TRBV19	.	TRBJ1-1	CASSMATTLTEAFF
TRBV12-3/TRBV12-4	TRBD1	TRBJ2-5	CASADRVGETQYF
TRBV5-8	.	TRBJ1-1	CASSFSQPRTEAFF
TRBV11-2	.	TRBJ2-5	CASSLEGSRETQYF
TRBV7-2	.	TRBJ2-7	CASSPSNLYEQYF
TRBV6-5	TRBD1	TRBJ2-7	CASARPGQGVYEQYF
TRBV24-1	.	TRBJ1-1	CATRGNTEAFF
TRBV5-6	.	TRBJ2-5	CASSLGRVETQYF
TRBV19	TRBD2	TRBJ2-1	CASSTIHGLAGGGYNEQFF
TRBV7-8	TRBD1	TRBJ1-2	CASSLEGAFYGYTF
TRBV19	.	TRBJ1-2	CASSMESGAHYGYTF
TRBV12-5	.	TRBJ1-1	CASGLAPGEAFF
TRBV27	TRBD2	TRBJ2-7	CASSFSSGYEQYF
TRBV20-1	.	TRBJ2-7	CSASMSWLKGYSYEQYF
TRBV5-1	TRBD1	TRBJ2-1	CASSLGHGGQGANEQFF
TRBV13	TRBD1	TRBJ1-1	CASSGTGGNTEAFF
TRBV6-5	TRBD1	TRBJ1-2	CASTRTGVDYGYTF
TRBV3-1/TRBV3-2	.	TRBJ2-7	CASSQVGSYEQYF
TRBV18	TRBD2	TRBJ2-1	CASSPSLAGLYNEQFF
TRBV11-2	.	TRBJ2-7	CASSLDGVEQYF